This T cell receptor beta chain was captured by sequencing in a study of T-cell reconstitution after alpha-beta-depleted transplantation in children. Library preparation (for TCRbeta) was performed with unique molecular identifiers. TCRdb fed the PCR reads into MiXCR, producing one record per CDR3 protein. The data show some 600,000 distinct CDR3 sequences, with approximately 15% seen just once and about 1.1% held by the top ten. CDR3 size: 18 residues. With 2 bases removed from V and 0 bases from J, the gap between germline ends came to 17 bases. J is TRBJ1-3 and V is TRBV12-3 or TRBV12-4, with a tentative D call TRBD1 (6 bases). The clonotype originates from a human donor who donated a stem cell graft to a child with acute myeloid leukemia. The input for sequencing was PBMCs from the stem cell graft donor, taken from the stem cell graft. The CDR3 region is CASSLFPRDIPSGNTIYF. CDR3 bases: TGTGCCAGCAGTTTATTCCCCCGGGACATTCCCTCTGGAAACACCATATATTTT.